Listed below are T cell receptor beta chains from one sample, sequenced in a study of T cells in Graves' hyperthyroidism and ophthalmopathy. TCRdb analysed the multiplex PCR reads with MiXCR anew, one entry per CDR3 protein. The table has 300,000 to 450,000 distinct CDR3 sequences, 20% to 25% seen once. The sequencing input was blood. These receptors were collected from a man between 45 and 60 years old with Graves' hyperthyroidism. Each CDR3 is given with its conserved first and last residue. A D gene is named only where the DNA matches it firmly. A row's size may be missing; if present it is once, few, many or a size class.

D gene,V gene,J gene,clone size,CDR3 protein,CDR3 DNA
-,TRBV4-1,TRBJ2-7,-,CASSQEGMGRIYEQYF,TGCGCCAGCAGCCAAGAAGGTATGGGCAGAATTTACGAGCAGTACTTC
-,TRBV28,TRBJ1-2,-,CARGPFFLEGDTF,TGTGCCAGGGGTCCCTTCTTTTTGGAGGGGGACACCTTC
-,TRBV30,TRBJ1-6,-,CAWRKADNSPLHF,TGTGCCTGGAGAAAGGCAGACAATTCACCCCTCCACTTT
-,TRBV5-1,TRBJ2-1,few,CASSPVRGRNEQFF,TGCGCCAGCAGCCCTGTAAGGGGTAGGAATGAGCAGTTCTTC
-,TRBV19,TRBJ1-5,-,CASKEWGSNQPQHF,TGTGCCAGTAAGGAGTGGGGGAGCAATCAGCCCCAGCATTTT
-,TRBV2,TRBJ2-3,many,CASSEGTGWTQYF,TGTGCCAGCAGTGAAGGGACTGGGTGGACGCAGTATTTT
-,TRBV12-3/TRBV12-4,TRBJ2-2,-,CAAADTGELFF,TGTGCCGCCGCTGACACCGGGGAGCTGTTTTTT
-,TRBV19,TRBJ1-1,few,CASSGGIAEAFF,TGTGCCAGTAGTGGAGGGATCGCTGAAGCTTTCTTT
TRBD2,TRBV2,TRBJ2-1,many,CATQRLAGYNEQFF,TGTGCCACCCAGAGACTAGCGGGTTACAATGAGCAGTTCTTC
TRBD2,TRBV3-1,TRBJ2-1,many,CASSQQVAGWNEQFF,TGTGCCAGCAGCCAACAGGTAGCGGGATGGAATGAGCAGTTCTTC
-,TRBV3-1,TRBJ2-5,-,CASSQDLGASQETQYF,TGTGCCAGCAGCCAAGATCTGGGGGCGTCTCAAGAGACCCAGTACTTC
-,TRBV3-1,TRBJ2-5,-,CASSSQYAGVKETQYF,TGTGCCAGCAGCTCGCAGTATGCCGGGGTTAAAGAGACCCAGTACTTC
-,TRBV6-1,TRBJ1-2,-,CASRRQAYANYGYTF,TGTGCCAGCAGACGACAGGCATACGCTAACTATGGCTACACCTTC
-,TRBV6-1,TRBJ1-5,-,CASSNPGQPQHF,TGTGCCAGCAGTAACCCGGGTCAGCCCCAGCATTTT
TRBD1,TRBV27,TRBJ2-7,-,CASSRPGQGTYEQYF,TGTGCCAGCAGTCGACCGGGACAGGGGACCTACGAGCAGTACTTC
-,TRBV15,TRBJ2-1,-,CATSRGVAPNNEQFF,TGTGCCACCAGCAGAGGTGTAGCGCCCAACAATGAGCAGTTCTTC
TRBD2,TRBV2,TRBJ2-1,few,CASRGLAEYNEQFF,TGTGCCAGCAGGGGACTAGCGGAATACAATGAGCAGTTCTTC
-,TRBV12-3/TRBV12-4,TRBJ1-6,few,CASSLTSSNSPLHF,TGTGCCAGCAGTTTGACTTCCAGCAATTCACCCCTCCACTTT
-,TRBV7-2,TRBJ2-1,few,CASSLDPGWIQNEQFF,TGTGCCAGCAGCTTAGATCCGGGGTGGATACAGAATGAGCAGTTCTTC
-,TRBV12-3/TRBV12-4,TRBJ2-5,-,CASSLAPREWYF,TGTGCCAGCAGTTTAGCCCCCCGGGAGTGGTACTTC
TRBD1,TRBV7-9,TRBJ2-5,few,CASSLGFRDSGETQYF,TGTGCCAGCAGCTTAGGGTTCCGGGACAGTGGAGAGACCCAGTACTTC
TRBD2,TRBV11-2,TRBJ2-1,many,CASSLQLPGLAGDNEQFF,TGTGCCAGCAGCTTACAACTTCCGGGACTAGCGGGAGACAATGAGCAGTTCTTC
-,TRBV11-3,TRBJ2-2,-,CASSFQGSSATTGELFF,TGTGCCAGCAGCTTTCAGGGTTCTAGCGCGACCACCGGGGAGCTGTTTTTT
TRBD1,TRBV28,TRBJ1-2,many,CASSGDSFYGYTF,TGTGCCAGCAGTGGGGACAGTTTTTATGGCTACACCTTC
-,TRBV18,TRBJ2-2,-,CASSPSGTLNTGELFF,TGTGCCAGCTCACCCTCCGGGACATTGAACACCGGGGAGCTGTTTTTT
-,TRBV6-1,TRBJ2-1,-,CASTDGGISYNEQFF,TGTGCCAGCACCGATGGGGGGATCTCCTACAATGAGCAGTTCTTC
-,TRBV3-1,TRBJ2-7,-,CASSPSGLRLYEQYF,TGTGCCAGCAGCCCGTCGGGCCTCCGACTCTACGAGCAGTACTTC
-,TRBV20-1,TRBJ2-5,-,CSATAWPLGQETQYF,TGCAGTGCCACCGCTTGGCCATTAGGCCAAGAGACCCAGTACTTC
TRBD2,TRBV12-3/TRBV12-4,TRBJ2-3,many,CASSWSSGYSDTQYF,TGTGCCAGCAGTTGGTCTAGCGGGTATTCAGATACGCAGTATTTT
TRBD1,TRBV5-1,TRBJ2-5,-,CASSRGDRKETQYF,TGCGCCAGCAGCCGCGGGGACAGGAAGGAGACCCAGTACTTC
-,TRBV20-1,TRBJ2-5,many,CSVGEETQYF,TGCAGTGTGGGAGAGGAGACCCAGTACTTC
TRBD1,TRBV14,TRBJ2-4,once,CASSQGQGASIQYF,TGTGCCAGCAGCCAGGGACAGGGGGCGAGCATTCAGTACTTC
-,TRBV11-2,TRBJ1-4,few,CASSVAGGNEKLFF,TGTGCCAGCAGCGTCGCGGGAGGGAATGAAAAACTGTTTTTT
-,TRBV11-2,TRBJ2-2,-,CASTQTRELLF,TGTGCCAGCACCCAGACCCGGGAGCTGCTTTTT
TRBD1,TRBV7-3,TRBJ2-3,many,CASSSSPGQGSDTQYF,TGTGCCAGCAGCTCCTCACCGGGACAGGGGTCAGATACGCAGTATTTT